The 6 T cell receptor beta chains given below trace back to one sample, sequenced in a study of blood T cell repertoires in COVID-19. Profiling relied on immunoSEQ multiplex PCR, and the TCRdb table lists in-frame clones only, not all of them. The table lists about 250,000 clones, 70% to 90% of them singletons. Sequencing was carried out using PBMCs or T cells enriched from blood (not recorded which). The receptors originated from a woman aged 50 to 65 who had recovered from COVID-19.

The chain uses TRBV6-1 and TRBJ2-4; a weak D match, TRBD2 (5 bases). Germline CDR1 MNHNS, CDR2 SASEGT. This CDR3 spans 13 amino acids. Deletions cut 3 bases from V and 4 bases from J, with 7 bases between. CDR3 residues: CASSEQRKNIQYF. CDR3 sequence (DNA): TGTGCCAGCAGTGAGCAGCGGAAAAACATTCAGTACTTC.

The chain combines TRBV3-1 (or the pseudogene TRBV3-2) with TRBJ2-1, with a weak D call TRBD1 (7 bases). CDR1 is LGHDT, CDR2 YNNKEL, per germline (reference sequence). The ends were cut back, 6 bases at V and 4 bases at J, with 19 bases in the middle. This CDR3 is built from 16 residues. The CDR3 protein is CASRPWGAGQYNEQFF. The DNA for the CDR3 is TGTGCCAGCAGACCCTGGGGGGCGGGACAGTACAATGAGCAGTTCTTC.

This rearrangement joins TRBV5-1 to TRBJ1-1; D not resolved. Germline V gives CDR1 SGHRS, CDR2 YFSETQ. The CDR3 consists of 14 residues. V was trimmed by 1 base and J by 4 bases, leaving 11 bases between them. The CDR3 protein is CASSLTGNPTEAFF. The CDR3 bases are TGCGCCAGCAGCTTGACCGGGAACCCCACTGAAGCTTTCTTT.

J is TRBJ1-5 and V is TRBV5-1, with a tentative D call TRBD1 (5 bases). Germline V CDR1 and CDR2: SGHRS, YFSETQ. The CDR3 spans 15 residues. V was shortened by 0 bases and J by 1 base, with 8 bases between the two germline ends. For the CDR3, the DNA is TGCGCCAGCAGCTTGGAAGGGGTGAGCAATCAGCCCCAGCATTTT. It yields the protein CASSLEGVSNQPQHF.

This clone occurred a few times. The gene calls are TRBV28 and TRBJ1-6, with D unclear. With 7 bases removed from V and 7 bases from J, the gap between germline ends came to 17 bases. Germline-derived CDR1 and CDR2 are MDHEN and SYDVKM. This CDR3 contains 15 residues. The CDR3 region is CASKKGSGPNSPLHF. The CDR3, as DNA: TGTGCCAGCAAGAAGGGAAGCGGACCAAATTCACCCCTCCACTTT.

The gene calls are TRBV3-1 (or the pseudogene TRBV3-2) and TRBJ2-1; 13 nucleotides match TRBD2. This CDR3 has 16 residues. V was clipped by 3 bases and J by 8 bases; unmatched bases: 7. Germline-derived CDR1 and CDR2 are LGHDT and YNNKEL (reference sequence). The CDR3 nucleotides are TGTGCCAGCAGCCACGAACTAGCGGGAGGGCCACATGAGCAGTTCTTC. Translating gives CASSHELAGGPHEQFF.